Listed below are T cell receptor beta chains from one sample, sequenced in a study of CD8 T cells in Susac syndrome. TCRdb ran MiXCR on the immunoSEQ multiplex PCR reads and lists one entry per CDR3 protein. The sample records 330,000 or so distinct CDR3 sequences, around 85% being singletons. Sequences were obtained from CD8+ T cells from PBMCs. These receptors were obtained from a human donor with multiple sclerosis. The CDR3 runs from the conserved cysteine through the conserved F or W.

>TRBJ2-7|TRBV5-1
CASSSAGTYEQYF
>TRBJ2-1|TRBV6-2/TRBV6-3
CASFHRLAGDDEQFF
>TRBJ1-4|TRBV29-1
CSALNRDRDEKLFF
>TRBJ2-1|TRBV7-9
CASSLLAGVSWNEQFF
>TRBJ2-6|TRBV9
CASSGRVYAGANVLTF
>TRBJ2-7|TRBV27
CASSFGSGYGQYF
>TRBJ2-1|TRBV5-6
CASSLGGLAGNEQFF
>TRBJ1-2|TRBV4-3
CASSQYFGQGFTTNYGYTF
>TRBJ2-2|TRBV29-1
CSGGGGQGTGELFF
>TRBJ2-3|TRBV6-2/TRBV6-3
CASTTGQVGYTQYF
>TRBJ1-4|TRBV11-2
CASSNIEGEKLFF
>TRBJ2-5|TRBV27
CASSFLQEETQYF
>TRBJ2-4|TRBV24-1
CATSEHPGTGKNIQYF
>TRBJ1-2|TRBV28
CASSLPTGADYGYTF
>TRBJ2-6|TRBV7-8
CASSLITGVSSGANVLTF
>TRBJ2-3|TRBV27
CASSLCPLHCTDTQYF
>TRBJ2-1|TRBV27
CASSLLEGYNEQFF
>TRBJ2-1|TRBV4-3
CASSQSQRASYNEQFF
>TRBJ2-1|TRBV4-3
CASSRRSRTGYNEQFF
>TRBJ2-6|TRBV12-3/TRBV12-4
CASSLGGGANVLTF
>TRBJ1-6|TRBV30
CAWNFYNSPLHF
>TRBJ2-3|TRBV4-3
CASSQDGGSTDTQYF
>TRBJ1-2|TRBV20-1
CSAREVGRDSYGYTF
>TRBJ2-2|TRBV3-1
CASSQVGTGRAGELFF
>TRBJ1-4|TRBV4-3
CASSPGTTNEKLFF
>TRBJ2-3|TRBV9
CASSPDPLEPDTQYF
>TRBJ1-2|TRBV19
CASSTPRDGSHHNYGYTF
>TRBJ1-4|TRBV7-9
CASSPEGGEKLFF
>TRBJ2-7|TRBV6-5
CASSATQGMYEQYF
>TRBJ1-1|TRBV11-1
CASSTGQSEAFF
>TRBJ2-2|TRBV7-9
CASSRPAGFAYTGELFF
>TRBJ1-1|TRBV13
CAGREAQGAGEAFF
>TRBJ1-2|TRBV29-1
CSVDRDRVYSGYGYTF